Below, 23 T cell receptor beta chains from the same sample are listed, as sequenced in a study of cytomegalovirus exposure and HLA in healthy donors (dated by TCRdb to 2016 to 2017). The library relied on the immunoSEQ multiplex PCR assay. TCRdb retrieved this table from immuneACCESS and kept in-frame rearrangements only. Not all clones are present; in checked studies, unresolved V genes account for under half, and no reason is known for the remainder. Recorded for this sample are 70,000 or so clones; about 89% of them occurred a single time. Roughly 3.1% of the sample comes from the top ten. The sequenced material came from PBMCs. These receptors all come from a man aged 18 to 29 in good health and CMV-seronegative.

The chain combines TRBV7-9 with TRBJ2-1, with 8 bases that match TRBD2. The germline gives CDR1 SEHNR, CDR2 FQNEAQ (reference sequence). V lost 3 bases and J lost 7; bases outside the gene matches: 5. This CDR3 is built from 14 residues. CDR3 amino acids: CASSFERGGNEQFF. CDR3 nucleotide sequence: TGTGCCAGCAGCTTTGAACGGGGGGGAAATGAGCAGTTCTTC.

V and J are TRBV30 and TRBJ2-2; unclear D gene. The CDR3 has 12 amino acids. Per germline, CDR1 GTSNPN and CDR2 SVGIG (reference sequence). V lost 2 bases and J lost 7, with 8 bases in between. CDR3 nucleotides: TGTGCCTGGAGTCGGTTTGGCGGGGAGCTGTTTTTT. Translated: CAWSRFGGELFF.

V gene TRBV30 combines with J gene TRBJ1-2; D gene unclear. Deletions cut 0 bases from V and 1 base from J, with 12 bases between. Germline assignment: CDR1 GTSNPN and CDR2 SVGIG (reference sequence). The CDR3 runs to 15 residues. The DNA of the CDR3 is TGTGCCTGGAGTGTACGAATAGCGGTTAACTATGGCTACACCTTC. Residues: CAWSVRIAVNYGYTF.

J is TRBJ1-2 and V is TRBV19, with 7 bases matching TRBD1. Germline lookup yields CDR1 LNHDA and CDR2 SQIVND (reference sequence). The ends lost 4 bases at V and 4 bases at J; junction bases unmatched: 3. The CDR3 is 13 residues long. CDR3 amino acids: CASSKTGFYGYTF. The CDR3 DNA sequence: TGTGCCAGTAGTAAGACAGGGTTCTATGGCTACACCTTC.

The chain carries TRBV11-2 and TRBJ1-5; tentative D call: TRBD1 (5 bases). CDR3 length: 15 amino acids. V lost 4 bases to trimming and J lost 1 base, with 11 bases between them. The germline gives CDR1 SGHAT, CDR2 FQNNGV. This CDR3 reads CASSSDRQSNQPQHF. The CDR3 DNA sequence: TGTGCCAGCAGCTCCGATCGACAGAGCAATCAGCCCCAGCATTTT.

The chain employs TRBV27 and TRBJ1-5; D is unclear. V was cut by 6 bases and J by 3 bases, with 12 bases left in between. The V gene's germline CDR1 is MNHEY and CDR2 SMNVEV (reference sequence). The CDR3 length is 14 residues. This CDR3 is CASSFTGPNQPQHF. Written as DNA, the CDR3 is TGTGCCAGCAGCTTCACCGGTCCCAATCAGCCCCAGCATTTT.

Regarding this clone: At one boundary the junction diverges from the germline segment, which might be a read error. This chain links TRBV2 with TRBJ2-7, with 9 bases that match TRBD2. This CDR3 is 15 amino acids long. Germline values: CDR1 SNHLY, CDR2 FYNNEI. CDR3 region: CASSERASGIYAQYF. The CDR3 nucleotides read TGTGCCAGCAGTGAGCGGGCTAGCGGGATCTACGCGCAGTACTTC.

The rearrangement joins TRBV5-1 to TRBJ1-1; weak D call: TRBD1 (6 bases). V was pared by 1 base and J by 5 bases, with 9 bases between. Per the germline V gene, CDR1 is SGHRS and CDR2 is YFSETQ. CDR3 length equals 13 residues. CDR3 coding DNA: TGCGCCAGCAGCTTGAGAAGGGGGACTGAAGCTTTCTTT. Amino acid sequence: CASSLRRGTEAFF. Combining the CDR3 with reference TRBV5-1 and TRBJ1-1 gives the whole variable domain KAGVTQTPRYLIKTRGQQVTLSCSPISGHRSVSWYQQTPGQGLQFLFEYFSETQRNKGNFPGRFSGRQFSNSRSEMNVSTLELGDSALYLCASSLRRGTEAFFGQGTRLTVV.

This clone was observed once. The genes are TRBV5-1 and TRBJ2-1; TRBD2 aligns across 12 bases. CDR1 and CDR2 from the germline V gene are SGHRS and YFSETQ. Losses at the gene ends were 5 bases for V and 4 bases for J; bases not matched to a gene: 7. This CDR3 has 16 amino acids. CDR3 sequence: CASRLTSGSSYNEQFF. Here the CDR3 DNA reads TGCGCCAGCAGGCTGACTAGCGGGAGTTCTTACAATGAGCAGTTCTTC.

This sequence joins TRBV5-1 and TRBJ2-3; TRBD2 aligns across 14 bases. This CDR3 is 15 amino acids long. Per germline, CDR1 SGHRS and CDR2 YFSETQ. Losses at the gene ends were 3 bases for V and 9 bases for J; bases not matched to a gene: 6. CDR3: CASSSWTSGRQTQYF. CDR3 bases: TGCGCCAGCAGCTCCTGGACTAGCGGGAGGCAAACGCAGTATTTT.

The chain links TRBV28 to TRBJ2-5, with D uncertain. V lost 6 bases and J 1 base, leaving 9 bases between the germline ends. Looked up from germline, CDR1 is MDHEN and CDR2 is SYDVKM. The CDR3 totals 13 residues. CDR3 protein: CASSTRVQETQYF. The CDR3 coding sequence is TGTGCCAGCAGCACCCGAGTCCAAGAGACCCAGTACTTC. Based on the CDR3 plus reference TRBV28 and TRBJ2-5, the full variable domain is DVKVTQSSRYLVKRTGEKVFLECVQDMDHENMFWYRQDPGLGLRLIYFSYDVKMKEKGDIPEGYSVSREKKERFSLILESASTNQTSMYLCASSTRVQETQYFGPGTRLLVL.

The CDR3 DNA reads TGTGCCAGCTCCAGGAGGGTAAGGACGTGGGGCTCCTACGAGCAGTACTTC. Its translation is CASSRRVRTWGSYEQYF. The chain recombines TRBV18 with TRBJ2-7, with D perhaps TRBD2 (6 bases). This CDR3 is 17 amino acids long. The germline CDR1 and CDR2 sequences are KGHSH and LQKENI. The V end lost 6 bases, the J end lost 0 bases, and 21 bases lay between the germline ends.

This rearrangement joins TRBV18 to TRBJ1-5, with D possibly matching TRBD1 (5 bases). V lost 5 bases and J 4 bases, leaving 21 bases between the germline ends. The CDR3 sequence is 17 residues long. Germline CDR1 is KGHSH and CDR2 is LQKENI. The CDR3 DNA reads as TGTGCCAGCTCAGCCAGTAGGGGTCTCCGAGAGAATCAGCCCCAGCATTTT. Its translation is CASSASRGLRENQPQHF.

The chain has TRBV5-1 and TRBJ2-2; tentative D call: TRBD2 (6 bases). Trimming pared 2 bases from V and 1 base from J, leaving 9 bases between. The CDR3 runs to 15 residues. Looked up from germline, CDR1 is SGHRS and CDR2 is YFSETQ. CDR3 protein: CASSFASVNTGELFF. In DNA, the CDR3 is TGCGCCAGCAGCTTTGCTAGCGTGAACACCGGGGAGCTGTTTTTT.

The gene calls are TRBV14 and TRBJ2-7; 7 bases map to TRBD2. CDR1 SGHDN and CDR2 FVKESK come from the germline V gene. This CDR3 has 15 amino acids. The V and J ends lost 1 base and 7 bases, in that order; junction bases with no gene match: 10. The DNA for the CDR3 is TGTGCCAGCAGCCAAGGGGTCCGCGGGAGTGTTGAGCAGTACTTC. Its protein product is CASSQGVRGSVEQYF. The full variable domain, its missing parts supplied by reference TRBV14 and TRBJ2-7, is EAGVTQFPSHSVIEKGQTVTLRCDPISGHDNLYWYRRVMGKEIKFLLHFVKESKQDESGMPNNRFLAERTGGTYSTLKVQPAELEDSGVYFCASSQGVRGSVEQYFGPGTRLTVT.

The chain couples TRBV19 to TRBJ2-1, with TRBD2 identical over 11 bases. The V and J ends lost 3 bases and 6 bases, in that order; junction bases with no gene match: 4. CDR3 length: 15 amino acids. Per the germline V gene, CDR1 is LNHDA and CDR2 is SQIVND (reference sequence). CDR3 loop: CASSIGLAGLNEQFF. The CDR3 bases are TGTGCCAGTAGTATTGGACTAGCGGGTCTCAATGAGCAGTTCTTC.

The CDR3 sequence is CASRALSRETQYF. CDR3 coding DNA: TGTGCCAGCAGAGCCCTCTCTCGAGAGACCCAGTACTTC. The rearrangement joins TRBV7-2 to TRBJ2-5; no firm D call. The CDR3 is 13 residues long. Trimming cost V 6 bases and J 4 bases, with 12 bases left between them. The germline V gene has CDR1 SGHTA and CDR2 FQGNSA.

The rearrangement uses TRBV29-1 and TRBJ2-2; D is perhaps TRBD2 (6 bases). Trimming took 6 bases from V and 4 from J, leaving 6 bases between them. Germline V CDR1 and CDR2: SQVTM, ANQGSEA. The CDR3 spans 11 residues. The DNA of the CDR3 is TGCAGCGTGGGGGGCACCGGGGAGCTGTTTTTT. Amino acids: CSVGGTGELFF.

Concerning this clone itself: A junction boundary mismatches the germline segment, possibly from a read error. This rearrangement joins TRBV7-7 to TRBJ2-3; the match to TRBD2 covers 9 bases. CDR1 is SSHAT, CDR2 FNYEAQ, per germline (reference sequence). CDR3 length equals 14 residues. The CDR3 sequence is CASSFKAGGTAQYF. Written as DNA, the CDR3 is TGTGCTAGCAGCTTCAAAGCGGGAGGTACTGCGCAGTATTTT.

The CDR3 protein is CASSKAGTSGRETQYF. CDR3 nucleotides: TGTGCCAGTAGTAAAGCCGGGACTAGCGGGAGAGAGACCCAGTACTTC. The rearrangement uses TRBV19 and TRBJ2-5, with TRBD2 identical over 14 bases. CDR3 length equals 16 residues. Per the germline V gene, CDR1 is LNHDA and CDR2 is SQIVND (reference sequence). V was clipped by 4 bases and J by 4 bases; unmatched bases: 5.

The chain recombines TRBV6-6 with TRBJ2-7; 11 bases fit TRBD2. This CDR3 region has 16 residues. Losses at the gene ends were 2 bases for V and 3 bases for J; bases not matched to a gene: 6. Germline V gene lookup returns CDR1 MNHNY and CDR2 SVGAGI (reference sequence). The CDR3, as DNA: TGTGCCAGCAGTTACCGAGGGACTAGCGGAAACTACGAGCAGTACTTC. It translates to CASSYRGTSGNYEQYF.

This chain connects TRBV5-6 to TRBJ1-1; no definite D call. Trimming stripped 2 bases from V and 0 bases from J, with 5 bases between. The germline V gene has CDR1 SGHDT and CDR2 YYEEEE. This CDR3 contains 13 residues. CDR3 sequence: CASSFRVNTEAFF. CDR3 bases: TGTGCCAGCAGCTTCCGCGTGAACACTGAAGCTTTCTTT.

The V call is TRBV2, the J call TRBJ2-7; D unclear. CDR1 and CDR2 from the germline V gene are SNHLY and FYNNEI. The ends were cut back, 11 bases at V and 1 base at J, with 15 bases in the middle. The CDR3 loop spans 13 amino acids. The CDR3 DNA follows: TGTGCCTCGCGCCAGACAAGTTCCTACGAGCAGTACTTC. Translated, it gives CASRQTSSYEQYF.